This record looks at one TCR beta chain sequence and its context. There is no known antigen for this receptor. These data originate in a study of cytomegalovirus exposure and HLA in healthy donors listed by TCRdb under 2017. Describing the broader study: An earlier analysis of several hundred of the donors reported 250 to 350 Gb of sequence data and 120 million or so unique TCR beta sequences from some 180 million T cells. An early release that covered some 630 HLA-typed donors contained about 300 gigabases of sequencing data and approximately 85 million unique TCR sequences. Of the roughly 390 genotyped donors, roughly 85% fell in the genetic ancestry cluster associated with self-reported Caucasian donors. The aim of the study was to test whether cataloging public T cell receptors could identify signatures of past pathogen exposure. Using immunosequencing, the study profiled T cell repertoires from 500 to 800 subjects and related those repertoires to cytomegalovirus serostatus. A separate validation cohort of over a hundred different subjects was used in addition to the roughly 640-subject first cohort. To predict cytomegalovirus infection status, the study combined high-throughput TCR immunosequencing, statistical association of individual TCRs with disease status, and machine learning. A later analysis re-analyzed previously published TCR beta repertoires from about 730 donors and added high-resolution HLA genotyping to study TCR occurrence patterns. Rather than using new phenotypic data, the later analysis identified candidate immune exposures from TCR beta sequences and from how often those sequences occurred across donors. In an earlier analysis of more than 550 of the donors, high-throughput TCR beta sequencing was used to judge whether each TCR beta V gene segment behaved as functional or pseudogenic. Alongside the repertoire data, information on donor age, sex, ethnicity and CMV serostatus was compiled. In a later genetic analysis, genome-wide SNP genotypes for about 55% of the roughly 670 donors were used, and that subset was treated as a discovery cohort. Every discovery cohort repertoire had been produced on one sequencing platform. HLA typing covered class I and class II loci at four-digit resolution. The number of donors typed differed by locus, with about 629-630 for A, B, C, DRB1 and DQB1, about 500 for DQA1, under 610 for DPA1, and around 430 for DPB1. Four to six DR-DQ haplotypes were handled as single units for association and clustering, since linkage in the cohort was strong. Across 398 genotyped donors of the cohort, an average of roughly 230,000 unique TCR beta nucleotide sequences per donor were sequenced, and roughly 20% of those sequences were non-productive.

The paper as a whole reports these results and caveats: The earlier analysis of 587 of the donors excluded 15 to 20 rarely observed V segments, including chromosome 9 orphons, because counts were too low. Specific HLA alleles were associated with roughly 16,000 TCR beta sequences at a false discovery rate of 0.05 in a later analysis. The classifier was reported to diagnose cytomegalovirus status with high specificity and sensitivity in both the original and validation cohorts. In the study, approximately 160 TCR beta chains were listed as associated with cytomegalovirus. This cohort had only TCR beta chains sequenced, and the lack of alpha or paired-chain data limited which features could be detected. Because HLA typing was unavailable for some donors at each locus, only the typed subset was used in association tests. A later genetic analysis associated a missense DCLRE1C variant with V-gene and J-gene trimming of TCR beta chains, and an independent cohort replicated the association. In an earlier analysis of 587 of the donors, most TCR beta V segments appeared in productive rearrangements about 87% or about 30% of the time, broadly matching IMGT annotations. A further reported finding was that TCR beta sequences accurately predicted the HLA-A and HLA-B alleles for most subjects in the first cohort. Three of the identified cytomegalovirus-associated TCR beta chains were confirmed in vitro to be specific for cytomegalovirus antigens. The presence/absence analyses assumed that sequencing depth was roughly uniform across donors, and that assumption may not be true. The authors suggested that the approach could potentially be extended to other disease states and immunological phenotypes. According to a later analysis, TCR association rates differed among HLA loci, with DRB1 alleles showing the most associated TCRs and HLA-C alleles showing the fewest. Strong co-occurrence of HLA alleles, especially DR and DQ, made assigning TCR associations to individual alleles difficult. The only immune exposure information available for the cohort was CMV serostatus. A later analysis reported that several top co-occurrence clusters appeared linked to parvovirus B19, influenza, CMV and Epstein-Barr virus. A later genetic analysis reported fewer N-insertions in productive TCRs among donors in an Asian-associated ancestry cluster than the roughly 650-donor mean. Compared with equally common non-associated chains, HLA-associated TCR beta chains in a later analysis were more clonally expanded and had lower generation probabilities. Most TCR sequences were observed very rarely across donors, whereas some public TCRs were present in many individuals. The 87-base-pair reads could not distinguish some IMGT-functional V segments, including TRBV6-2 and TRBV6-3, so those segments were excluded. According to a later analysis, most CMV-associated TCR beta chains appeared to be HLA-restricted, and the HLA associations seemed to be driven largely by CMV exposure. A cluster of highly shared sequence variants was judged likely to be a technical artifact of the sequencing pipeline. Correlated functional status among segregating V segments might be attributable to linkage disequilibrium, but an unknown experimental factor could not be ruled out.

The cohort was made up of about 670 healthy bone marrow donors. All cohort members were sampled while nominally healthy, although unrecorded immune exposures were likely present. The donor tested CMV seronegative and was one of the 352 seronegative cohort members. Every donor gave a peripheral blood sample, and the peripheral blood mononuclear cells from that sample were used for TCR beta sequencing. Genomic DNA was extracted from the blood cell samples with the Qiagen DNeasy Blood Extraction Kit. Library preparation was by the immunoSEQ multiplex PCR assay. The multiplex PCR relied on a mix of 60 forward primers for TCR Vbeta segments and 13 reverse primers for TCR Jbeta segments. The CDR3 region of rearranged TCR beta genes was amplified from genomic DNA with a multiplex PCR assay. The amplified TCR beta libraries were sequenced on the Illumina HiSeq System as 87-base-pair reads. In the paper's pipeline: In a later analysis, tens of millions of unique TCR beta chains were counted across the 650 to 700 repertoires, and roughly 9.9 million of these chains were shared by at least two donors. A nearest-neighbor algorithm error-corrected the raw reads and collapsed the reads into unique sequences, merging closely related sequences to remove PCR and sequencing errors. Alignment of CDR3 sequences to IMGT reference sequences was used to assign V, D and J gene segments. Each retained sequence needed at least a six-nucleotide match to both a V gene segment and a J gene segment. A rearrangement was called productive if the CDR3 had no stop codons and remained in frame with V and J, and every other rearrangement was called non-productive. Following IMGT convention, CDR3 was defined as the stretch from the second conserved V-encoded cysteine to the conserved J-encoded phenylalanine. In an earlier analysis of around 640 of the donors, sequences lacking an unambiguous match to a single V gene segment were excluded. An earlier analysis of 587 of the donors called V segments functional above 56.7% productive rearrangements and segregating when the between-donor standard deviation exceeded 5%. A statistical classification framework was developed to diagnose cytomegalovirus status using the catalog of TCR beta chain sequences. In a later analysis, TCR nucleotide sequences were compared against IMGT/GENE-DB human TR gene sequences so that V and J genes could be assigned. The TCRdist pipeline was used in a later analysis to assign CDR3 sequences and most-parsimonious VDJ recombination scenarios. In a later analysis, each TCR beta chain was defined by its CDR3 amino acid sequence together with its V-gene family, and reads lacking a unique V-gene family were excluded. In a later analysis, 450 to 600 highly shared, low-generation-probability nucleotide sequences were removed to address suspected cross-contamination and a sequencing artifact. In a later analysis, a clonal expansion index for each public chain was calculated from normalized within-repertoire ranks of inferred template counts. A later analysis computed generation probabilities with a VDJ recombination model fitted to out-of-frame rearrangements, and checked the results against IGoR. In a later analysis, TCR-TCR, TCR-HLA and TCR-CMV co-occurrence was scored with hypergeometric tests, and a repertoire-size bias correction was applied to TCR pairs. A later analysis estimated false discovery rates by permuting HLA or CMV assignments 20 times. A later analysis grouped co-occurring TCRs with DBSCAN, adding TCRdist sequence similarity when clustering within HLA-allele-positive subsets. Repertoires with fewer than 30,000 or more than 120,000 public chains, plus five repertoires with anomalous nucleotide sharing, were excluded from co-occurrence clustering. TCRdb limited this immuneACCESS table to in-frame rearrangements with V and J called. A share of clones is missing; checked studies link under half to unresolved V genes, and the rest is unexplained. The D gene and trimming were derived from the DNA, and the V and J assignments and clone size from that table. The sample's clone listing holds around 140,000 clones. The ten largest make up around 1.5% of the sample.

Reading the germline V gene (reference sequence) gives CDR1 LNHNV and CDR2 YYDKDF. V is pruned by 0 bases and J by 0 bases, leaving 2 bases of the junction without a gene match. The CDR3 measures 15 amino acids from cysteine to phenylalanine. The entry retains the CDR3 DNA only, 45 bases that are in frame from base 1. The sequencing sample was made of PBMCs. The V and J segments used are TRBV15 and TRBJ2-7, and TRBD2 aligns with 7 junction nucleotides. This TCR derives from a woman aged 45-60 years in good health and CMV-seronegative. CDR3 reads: CATSRESGASYEQYF. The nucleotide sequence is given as TGTGCCACCAGCAGAGAAAGCGGGGCCTCCTACGAGCAGTACTTC.